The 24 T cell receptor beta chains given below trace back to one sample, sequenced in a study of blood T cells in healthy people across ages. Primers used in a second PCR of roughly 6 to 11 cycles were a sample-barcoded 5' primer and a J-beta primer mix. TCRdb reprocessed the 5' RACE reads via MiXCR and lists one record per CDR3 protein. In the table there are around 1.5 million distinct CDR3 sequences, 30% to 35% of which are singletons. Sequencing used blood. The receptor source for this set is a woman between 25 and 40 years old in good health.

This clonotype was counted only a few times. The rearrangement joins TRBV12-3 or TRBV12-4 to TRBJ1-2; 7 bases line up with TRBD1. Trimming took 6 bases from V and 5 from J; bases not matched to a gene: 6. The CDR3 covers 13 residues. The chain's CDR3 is CASREGTDYGYTF. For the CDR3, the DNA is TGTGCCAGCAGGGAAGGGACAGATTATGGCTACACCTTC.

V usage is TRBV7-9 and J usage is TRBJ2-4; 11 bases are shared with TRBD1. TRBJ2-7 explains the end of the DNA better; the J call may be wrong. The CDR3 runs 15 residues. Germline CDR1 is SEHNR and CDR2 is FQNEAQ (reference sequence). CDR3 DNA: TGTGCCAGCAGCTTAGAAGGACAGGGGGCCGACGAGCAGTACTTC. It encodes CASSLEGQGADEQYF.

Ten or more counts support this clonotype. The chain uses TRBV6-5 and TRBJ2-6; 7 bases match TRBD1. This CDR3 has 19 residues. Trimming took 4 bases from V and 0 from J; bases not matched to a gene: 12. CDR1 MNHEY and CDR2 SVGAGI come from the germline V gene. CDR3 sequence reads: CASSSTLDRVPSGANVLTF. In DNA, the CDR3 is TGTGCCAGCAGTTCCACCCTCGACAGGGTGCCCTCTGGGGCCAACGTCCTGACTTTC.

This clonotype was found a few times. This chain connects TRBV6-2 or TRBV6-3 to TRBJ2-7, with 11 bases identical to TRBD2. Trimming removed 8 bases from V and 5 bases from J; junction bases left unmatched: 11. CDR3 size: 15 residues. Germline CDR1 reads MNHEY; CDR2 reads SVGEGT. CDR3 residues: CASSALSGRAHEQYF. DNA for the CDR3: TGTGCCAGCTCTGCCCTTAGCGGGAGGGCCCACGAGCAGTACTTC.

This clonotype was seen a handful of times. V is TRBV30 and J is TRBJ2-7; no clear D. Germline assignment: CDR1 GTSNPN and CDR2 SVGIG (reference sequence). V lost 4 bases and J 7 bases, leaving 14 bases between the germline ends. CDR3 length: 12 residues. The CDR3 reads CAWKLQMGEQYF. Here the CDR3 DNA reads TGTGCCTGGAAGTTGCAAATGGGGGAGCAGTACTTC. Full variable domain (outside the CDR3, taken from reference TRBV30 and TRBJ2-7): SQTIHQWPATLVQPVGSPLSLECTVEGTSNPNLYWYRQAAGRGLQLLFYSVGIGQISSEVPQNLSASRPQDRQFILSSKKLLLSDSGFYLCAWKLQMGEQYFGPGTRLTVT.

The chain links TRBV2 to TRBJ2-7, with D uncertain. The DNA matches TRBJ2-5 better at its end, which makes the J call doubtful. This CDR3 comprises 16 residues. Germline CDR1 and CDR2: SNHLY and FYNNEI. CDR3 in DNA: TGTGCCAGCAGTGGTCAGGAGCACGGTGGTTTAGAGACCCAGTACTTC. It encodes CASSGQEHGGLETQYF.

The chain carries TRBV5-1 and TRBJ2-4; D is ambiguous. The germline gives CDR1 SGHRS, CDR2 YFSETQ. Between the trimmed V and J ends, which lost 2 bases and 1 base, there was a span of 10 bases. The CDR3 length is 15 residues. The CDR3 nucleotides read TGCGCCAGCAGCTTTGGCAGCGTGGCCAAAAACATTCAGTACTTC. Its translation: CASSFGSVAKNIQYF.

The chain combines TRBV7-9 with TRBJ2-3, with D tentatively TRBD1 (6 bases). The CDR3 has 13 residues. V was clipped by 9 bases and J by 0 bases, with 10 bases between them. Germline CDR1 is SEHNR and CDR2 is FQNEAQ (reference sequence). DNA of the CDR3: TGTGCCAGTAGACAGGTCAGCACAGATACGCAGTATTTT. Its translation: CASRQVSTDTQYF. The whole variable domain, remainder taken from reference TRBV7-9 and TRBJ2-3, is DTGVSQNPRHKITKRGQNVTFRCDPISEHNRLYWYRQTLGQGPEFLTYFQNEAQLEKSRLLSDRFSAERPKGSFSTLEIQRTEQGDSAMYLCASRQVSTDTQYFGPGTRLTVL.

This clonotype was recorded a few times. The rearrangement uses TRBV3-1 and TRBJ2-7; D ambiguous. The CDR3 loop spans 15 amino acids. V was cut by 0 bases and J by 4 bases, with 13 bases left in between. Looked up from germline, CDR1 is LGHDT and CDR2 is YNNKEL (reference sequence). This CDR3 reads CASSQDKGYSYEQYF. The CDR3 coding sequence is TGTGCCAGCAGCCAAGATAAGGGCTACTCGTACGAGCAGTACTTC.

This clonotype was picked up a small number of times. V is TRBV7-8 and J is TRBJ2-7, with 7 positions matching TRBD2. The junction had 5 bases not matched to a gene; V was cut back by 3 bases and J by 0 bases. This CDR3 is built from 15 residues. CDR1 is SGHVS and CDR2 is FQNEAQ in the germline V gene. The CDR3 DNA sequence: TGTGCCAGCAGCTTCCAGCGGGGAAGCTCCTACGAGCAGTACTTC. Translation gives CASSFQRGSSYEQYF.

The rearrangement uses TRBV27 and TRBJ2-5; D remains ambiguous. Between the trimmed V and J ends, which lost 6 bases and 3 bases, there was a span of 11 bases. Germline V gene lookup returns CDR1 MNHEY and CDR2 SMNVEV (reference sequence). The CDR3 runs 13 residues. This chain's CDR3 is CASRRRAKETQYF. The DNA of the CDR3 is TGTGCCAGCAGGCGTAGGGCCAAAGAGACCCAGTACTTC.

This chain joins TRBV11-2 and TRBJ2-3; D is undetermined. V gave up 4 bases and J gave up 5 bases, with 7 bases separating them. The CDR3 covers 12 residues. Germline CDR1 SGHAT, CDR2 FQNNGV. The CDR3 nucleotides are TGTGCCAGCAGCTCGACGGAAGATACGCAGTATTTT. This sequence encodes CASSSTEDTQYF.

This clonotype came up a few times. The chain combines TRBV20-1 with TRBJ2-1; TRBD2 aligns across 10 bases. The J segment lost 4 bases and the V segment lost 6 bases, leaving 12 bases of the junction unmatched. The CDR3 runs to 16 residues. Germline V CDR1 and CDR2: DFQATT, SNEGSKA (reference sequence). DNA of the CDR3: TGCAGTGCCCATTATGGGACTAGCGCCGCTTACAATGAGCAGTTCTTC. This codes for CSAHYGTSAAYNEQFF.

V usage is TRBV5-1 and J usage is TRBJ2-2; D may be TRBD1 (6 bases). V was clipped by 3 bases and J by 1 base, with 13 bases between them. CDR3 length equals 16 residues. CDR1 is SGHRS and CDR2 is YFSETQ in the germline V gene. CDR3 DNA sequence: TGCGCCAGCAGCTGGACAGCCCAAAGGAACACCGGGGAGCTGTTTTTT. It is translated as CASSWTAQRNTGELFF.

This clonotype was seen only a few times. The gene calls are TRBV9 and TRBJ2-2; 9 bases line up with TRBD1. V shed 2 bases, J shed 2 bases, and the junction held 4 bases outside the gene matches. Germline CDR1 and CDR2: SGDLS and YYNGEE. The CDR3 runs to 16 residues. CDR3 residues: CASSVMTGGNTGELFF. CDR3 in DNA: TGTGCCAGCAGCGTTATGACAGGGGGAAACACCGGGGAGCTGTTTTTT.

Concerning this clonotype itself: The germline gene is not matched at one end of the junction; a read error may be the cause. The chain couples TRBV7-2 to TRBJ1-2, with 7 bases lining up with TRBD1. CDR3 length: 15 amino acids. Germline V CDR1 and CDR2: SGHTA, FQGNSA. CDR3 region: CASSQRQGRNYGHTF. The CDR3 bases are TGTGCCAGCAGCCAAAGACAGGGAAGGAACTATGGCCACACCTTC.

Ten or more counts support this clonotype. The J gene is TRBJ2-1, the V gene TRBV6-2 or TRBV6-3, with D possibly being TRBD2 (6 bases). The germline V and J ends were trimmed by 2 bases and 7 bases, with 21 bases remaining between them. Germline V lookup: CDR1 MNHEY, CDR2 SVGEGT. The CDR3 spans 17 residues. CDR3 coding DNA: TGTGCCAGCAGTTACCCAGGGATAGCGGCTTTAAGGAATGAGCAGTTCTTC. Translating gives CASSYPGIAALRNEQFF.

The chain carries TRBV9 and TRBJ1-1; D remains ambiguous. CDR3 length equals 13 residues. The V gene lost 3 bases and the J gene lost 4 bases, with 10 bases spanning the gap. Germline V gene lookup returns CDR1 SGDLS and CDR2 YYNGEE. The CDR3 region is CASSALVGTEAFF. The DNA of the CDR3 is TGTGCCAGCAGCGCTTTAGTCGGCACTGAAGCTTTCTTT.

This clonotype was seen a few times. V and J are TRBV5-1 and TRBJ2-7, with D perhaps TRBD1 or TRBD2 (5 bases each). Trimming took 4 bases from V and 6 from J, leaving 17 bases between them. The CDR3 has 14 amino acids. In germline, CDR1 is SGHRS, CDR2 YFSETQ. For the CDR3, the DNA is TGCGCCAGCAGCACCGGGACCCTTGGAGTCGAGCAGTACTTC. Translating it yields CASSTGTLGVEQYF.

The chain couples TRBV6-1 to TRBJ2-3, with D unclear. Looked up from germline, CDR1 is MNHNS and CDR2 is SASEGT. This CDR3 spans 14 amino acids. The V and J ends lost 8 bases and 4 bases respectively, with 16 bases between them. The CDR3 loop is CASHVGMSPDTQYF. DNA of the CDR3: TGTGCCAGCCATGTCGGTATGAGTCCAGATACGCAGTATTTT.

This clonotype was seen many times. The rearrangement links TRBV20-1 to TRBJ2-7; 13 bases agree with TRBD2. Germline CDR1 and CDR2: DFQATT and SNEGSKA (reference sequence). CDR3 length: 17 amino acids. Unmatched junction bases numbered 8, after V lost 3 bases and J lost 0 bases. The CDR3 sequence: CSASQPGLAGISYEQYF. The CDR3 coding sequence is TGCAGTGCTAGCCAGCCGGGACTAGCGGGAATCTCCTACGAGCAGTACTTC.

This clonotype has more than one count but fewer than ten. DNA for the CDR3: TGCAGCGTTGGACTAGCGGGAGACGGCGAGCAGTACTTC. It is translated as CSVGLAGDGEQYF. The J gene is TRBJ2-7, the V gene TRBV29-1; TRBD2 matches 12 bases. Germline V CDR1 and CDR2: SQVTM, ANQGSEA. The trim removed 4 bases at V and 6 bases at J, leaving 4 bases unmatched. This CDR3 has 13 amino acids.

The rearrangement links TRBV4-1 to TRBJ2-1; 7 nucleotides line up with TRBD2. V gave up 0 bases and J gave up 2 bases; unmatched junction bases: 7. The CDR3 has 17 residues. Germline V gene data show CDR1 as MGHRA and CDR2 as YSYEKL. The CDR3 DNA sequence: TGCGCCAGCAGCCAAGATCCAGCTAGCGGTGCCTACAATGAGCAGTTCTTC. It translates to CASSQDPASGAYNEQFF.

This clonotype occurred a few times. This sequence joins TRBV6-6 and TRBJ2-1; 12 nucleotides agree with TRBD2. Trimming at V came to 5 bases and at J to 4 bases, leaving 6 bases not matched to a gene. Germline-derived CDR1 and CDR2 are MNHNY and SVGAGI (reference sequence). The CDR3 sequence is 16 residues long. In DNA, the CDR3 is TGTGCCAGCAGTGGAGAACTAGCGGGGGGTTACAATGAGCAGTTCTTC. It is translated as CASSGELAGGYNEQFF.